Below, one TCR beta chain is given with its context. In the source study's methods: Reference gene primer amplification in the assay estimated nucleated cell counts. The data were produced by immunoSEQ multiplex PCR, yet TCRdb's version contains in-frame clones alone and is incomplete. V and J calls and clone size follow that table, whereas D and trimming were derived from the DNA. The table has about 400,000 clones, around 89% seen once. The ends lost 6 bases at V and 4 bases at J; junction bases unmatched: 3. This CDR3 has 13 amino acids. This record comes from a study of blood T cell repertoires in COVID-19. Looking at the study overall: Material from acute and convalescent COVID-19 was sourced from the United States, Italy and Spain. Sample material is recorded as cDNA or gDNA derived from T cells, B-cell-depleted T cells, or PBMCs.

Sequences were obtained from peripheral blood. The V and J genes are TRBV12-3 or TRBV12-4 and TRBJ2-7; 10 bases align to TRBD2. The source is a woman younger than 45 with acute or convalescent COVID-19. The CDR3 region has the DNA TGTGCCAGCAGAGCGGGGGGGCGATACGAGCAGTACTTC. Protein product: CASRAGGRYEQYF.